What follows are 21 T cell receptor beta chains derived from one specimen sequenced in a study of blood T cells in healthy people across ages. The second PCR ran roughly 6 to 11 cycles with a sample-barcoded 5' primer and J-beta primers. TCRdb independently ran MiXCR on the 5' RACE reads; one entry per CDR3 protein. The data contain 1.5 million or so distinct CDR3 sequences, around two fifths of them singletons. What was sequenced was blood. The receptors come from a woman between 18 and 30 years old in good health.

This clonotype showed up just once. The chain joins TRBV4-1 to TRBJ1-5; no firm D call. The CDR3 is 13 residues long. The germline gives CDR1 MGHRA, CDR2 YSYEKL. The V gene lost 1 base and the J gene lost 9 bases, with 10 bases spanning the gap. The CDR3 is CASSQARDRPQHF. DNA for the CDR3: TGCGCCAGCAGCCAAGCGAGAGATCGGCCCCAGCATTTT.

Concerning this clonotype: Sequence at one end of the junction differs from germline and may be a read error. The chain joins TRBV4-1 to TRBJ2-5; D is uncertain. CDR1 and CDR2 (germline): MGHRA, YSYEKL. The CDR3 totals 13 residues. For the CDR3, the DNA is TGCGCCAGCAGCCAAGGGCCGGTAGAGACCCGGTACTTC. Translation: CASSQGPVETRYF.

The sample holds one count of this clonotype. One end of the junction fails to match germline, which may point to a read error. The rearrangement links TRBV2 to TRBJ2-3; 8 bases are a match to TRBD2. The CDR3 contains 13 residues. In germline, CDR1 is SNHLY, CDR2 FYNNEI. The CDR3 DNA is TGTGCCAGCCGCGGACTAGCTACAGGTACGCAGTATTTT. It codes for CASRGLATGTQYF.

This chain connects TRBV6-5 to TRBJ2-7; perhaps TRBD1 as D (6 bases). The DNA matches TRBJ2-4 better at its end, which makes the J call doubtful. This CDR3 comprises 14 residues. Germline CDR1 and CDR2: MNHEY and SVGAGI. CDR3 sequence (DNA): TGTGCCAGCAGTTACTCTGGGGGCAGGGACATTCAGTACTTC. Translation gives CASSYSGGRDIQYF.

This clonotype has just a few counts. The CDR3 sequence is CASSSQGYSGNTIYF. DNA for the CDR3: TGCGCCAGCAGCTCTCAGGGGTACTCTGGAAACACCATATATTTT. This rearrangement joins TRBV4-1 to TRBJ1-3, with D tentatively TRBD1 (6 bases). This CDR3 has 15 residues. Trimming removed 5 bases from V and 0 bases from J, with 11 bases in between. Germline CDR1 reads MGHRA; CDR2 reads YSYEKL.

The chain combines TRBV30 with TRBJ2-4; D perhaps matches TRBD2 (5 bases). The V end was cut by 6 bases, the J end by 13 bases, with 16 bases between. CDR1 is GTSNPN, CDR2 SVGIG, per germline (reference sequence). CDR3 length equals 11 residues. The CDR3 DNA is TGTGCCTGTGAAGGCCGTGGGGAGCAGTACTTC. Translating gives CACEGRGEQYF.

In its sample, this clonotype was seen a few times. V and J are TRBV6-5 and TRBJ2-1, with a weak D call TRBD1 (5 bases). This CDR3 is 16 amino acids long. V was shortened by 0 bases and J by 6 bases, with 15 bases between the two germline ends. Germline V lookup: CDR1 MNHEY, CDR2 SVGAGI. This chain's CDR3 is CASSYSRWQGFNEQFF. DNA for the CDR3: TGTGCCAGCAGTTACTCCAGGTGGCAGGGTTTCAATGAGCAGTTCTTC.

This clonotype showed up just a few times. The V gene is TRBV29-1, the J gene TRBJ2-1; D is possibly TRBD1 (5 bases). The V gene's germline CDR1 is SQVTM and CDR2 ANQGSEA. Trimming pared 8 bases from V and 1 base from J, leaving 12 bases between. The CDR3 extends over 13 amino acids. As DNA, the CDR3 is TGCAGCATTACACAGGAATCCTACAATGAGCAGTTCTTC. Amino acid sequence: CSITQESYNEQFF.

Notes on this clonotype: The junction differs from germline at one of its ends, possibly a read error. The rearrangement uses TRBV4-1 and TRBJ2-4; 7 nucleotides agree with TRBD1. The end of the DNA aligns better with TRBJ2-7, so the J call may be wrong. CDR1 and CDR2 from the germline V gene are MGHRA and YSYEKL. The CDR3 loop spans 16 amino acids. The CDR3 nucleotides read TGCGCCAGCAGCCCCAGTCCCGGGACAGTCTCCCACGAGCAGTACTTC. Translated, it gives CASSPSPGTVSHEQYF.

The CDR3 reads CASSPRTGRNEQYF. CDR3 in DNA: TGTGCCAGCAGCCCCAGGACAGGGCGAAACGAGCAGTACTTC. The chain is built from TRBV7-9 and TRBJ2-7, with TRBD1 matching over 8 bases. The CDR3 totals 14 residues. The germline V gene encodes CDR1 SEHNR and CDR2 FQNEAQ (reference sequence). V dropped 5 bases and J dropped 5; count of bases not matched to a gene: 8.

This clonotype was found a few times. The rearrangement links TRBV10-3 to TRBJ2-7; no definite D call. The CDR3 sequence is 12 residues long. The V gene's germline CDR1 is ENHRY and CDR2 SYGVKD. V was pared by 6 bases and J by 4 bases, with 10 bases between. The CDR3 region has the DNA TGTGCCATCAGAAAGGACGATTACGAGCAGTACTTC. Encoded protein: CAIRKDDYEQYF.

The CDR3 region has the DNA TGTGCCATCAGGGGACAGGGGAACACCGGGGAGCTGTTTTTT. It codes for CAIRGQGNTGELFF. This sequence joins TRBV10-3 and TRBJ2-2; 9 bases line up with TRBD1. The V segment lost 6 bases and the J segment 1 base; nucleotides outside the gene matches: 0. Germline V lookup: CDR1 ENHRY, CDR2 SYGVKD. CDR3 length: 14 amino acids.

The V and J genes are TRBV30 and TRBJ1-1; tentative D call: TRBD1 (5 bases). The V gene lost 3 bases and the J gene lost 3 bases, with 20 bases spanning the gap. The length of the CDR3 is 16 residues. In germline, CDR1 is GTSNPN, CDR2 SVGIG (reference sequence). CDR3 in DNA: TGTGCCTGGAGAAGTGAGGTCGCAGGGTTGGACACTGAAGCTTTCTTT. Translated: CAWRSEVAGLDTEAFF.

The sample holds a few counts of this clonotype. This chain links TRBV2 with TRBJ2-4, with TRBD2 as a possible D gene (5 bases). CDR1 is SNHLY, CDR2 FYNNEI, per germline. The CDR3 runs to 13 residues. V shed 7 bases and J shed 8 bases, with 15 bases lying between them. Here the CDR3 reads CASTGLRLDIQYF. The CDR3, as DNA: TGTGCCAGCACCGGACTTAGACTCGACATTCAGTACTTC.

The genes are TRBV5-1 and TRBJ2-1, with 9 positions matching TRBD2. The CDR3 contains 12 residues. In germline, CDR1 is SGHRS, CDR2 YFSETQ. With V trimmed by 0 bases and J by 15 bases, 4 bases remained unmatched. The CDR3 coding sequence is TGCGCCAGCAGCTTGGCCGGGACTAGCTCGTTCTTC. It encodes CASSLAGTSSFF. Variable domain in full (rest from reference TRBV5-1 and TRBJ2-1): KAGVTQTPRYLIKTRGQQVTLSCSPISGHRSVSWYQQTPGQGLQFLFEYFSETQRNKGNFPGRFSGRQFSNSRSEMNVSTLELGDSALYLCASSLAGTSSFFGPGTRLTVL.

About this clonotype itself: The junction and the germline gene differ at one end; a read error may be behind it. The chain employs TRBV29-1 and TRBJ2-3, with a tentative D call TRBD2 (5 bases). Germline-derived CDR1 and CDR2 are SQVTM and ANQGSEA. The CDR3 consists of 14 residues. CDR3 protein: CSVESGSSTNTQYF. The CDR3 nucleotides read TGCAGCGTTGAATCGGGTTCTAGCACAAATACGCAGTATTTT.

This rearrangement joins TRBV6-5 to TRBJ2-1; perhaps TRBD2 as D (5 bases). Trimming pared 2 bases from V and 0 bases from J, leaving 11 bases between. The CDR3 length is 16 residues. Germline loops: CDR1 MNHEY, CDR2 SVGAGI. The CDR3 region is CASSYGSGYSYNEQFF. CDR3 nucleotide sequence: TGTGCCAGCAGTTACGGGAGCGGATACTCCTACAATGAGCAGTTCTTC.

V usage is TRBV4-3 and J usage is TRBJ2-4; 10 positions match TRBD2. The J call may be faulty, since TRBJ2-5 better matches the DNA end. The CDR3 length is 15 residues. The germline CDR1 and CDR2 sequences are LGHNA and YSLEER. The CDR3 spells CASSPLGLADETQYF. The CDR3 nucleotides read TGCGCCAGCAGCCCCCTAGGACTAGCGGATGAGACCCAGTACTTC.

The gene calls are TRBV6-2 or TRBV6-3 and TRBJ1-1; D is ambiguous. Per germline, CDR1 MNHEY and CDR2 SVGEGT. The CDR3 is 15 amino acids. Deletions cut 2 bases from V and 3 bases from J, with 13 bases between. The CDR3 coding sequence is TGTGCCAGCAGTTACGCCATAGGTGGGGACACTGAAGCTTTCTTT. Amino acid sequence: CASSYAIGGDTEAFF.

CDR3 bases: TGTGCCAGCAGGGTAACGGGGGAGGAGCTCACCTTC. Its translation is CASRVTGEELTF. The rearrangement joins TRBV2 to TRBJ1-2, with D tentatively TRBD1 (5 bases). This CDR3 is built from 12 residues. CDR1 is SNHLY and CDR2 is FYNNEI in the germline V gene. Trimming stripped 6 bases from V and 13 bases from J, with 18 bases between.

The chain has TRBV11-1 and TRBJ2-1; possible D gene TRBD1, 9 bases. The V gene lost 5 bases and the J gene lost 0 bases, with 35 bases spanning the gap. CDR1 and CDR2 (germline): SGHAT, FQDESV (reference sequence). The CDR3 length is 23 residues. The CDR3 is CASSPPGQGNLTGGPGSYNEQFF. CDR3 DNA sequence: TGTGCCAGCAGCCCCCCGGGACAGGGTAATCTAACGGGAGGGCCGGGCTCCTACAATGAGCAGTTCTTC.